The entry below gives a single T cell receptor beta chain sequence along with its context. Antigen unknown. Separate from the approximately 670-subject first cohort, the roughly 120-subject validation cohort was the one that the donors belonged to. Clones were read by immunoSEQ multiplex PCR, and TCRdb kept only the in-frame ones, dropping some. The sample carries 110,000 or so clones, around nine tenths recorded once. Germline CDR1 is SGHRS and CDR2 is YFSETQ. This CDR3 has 15 amino acids. V lost 0 bases and J 2 bases, leaving 10 bases between the germline ends. The data were taken from a study of cytomegalovirus exposure and HLA in healthy donors. At the level of the study: The approximately 120 validation repertoires, a later analysis reported, used the same platform as the approximately 730 repertoires from the first cohort.

General observations from the study: Testing in vitro showed a few CMV-associated chains specific for CMV antigens.

The sequence derives from a man aged 18 to 35 in good health and CMV-seropositive. The specimen was PBMCs. The chain uses TRBV5-1 and TRBJ2-3; tentatively, D is TRBD2 (5 bases). CDR3 sequence reads: CASSLGLASTDTQYF. CDR3 nucleotide sequence: TGCGCCAGCAGCTTGGGTCTAGCCTCCACAGATACGCAGTATTTT.